Included here is one T cell receptor (beta chain) sequence, with context. Antigen: not known. The sample is drawn from a study of cytomegalovirus exposure and HLA in healthy donors. General study points: Reports indicated that the classifier achieved high specificity and sensitivity in diagnosing cytomegalovirus status. Specificity for CMV antigens was confirmed in vitro for a few of the CMV-associated chains. In a later analysis, first-cohort TCR clusters were found to tend to co-occur in the 120 or so validation repertoires.

Measured with immunoSEQ multiplex PCR; TCRdb has only the in-frame clones, and not every one. The table shows around 91,000 clones, with 85% to 95% occurring only once. The germline V and J ends were trimmed by 6 bases and 2 bases, with 11 bases remaining between them. The CDR3 totals 14 residues. Looked up from germline, CDR1 is MNHNS and CDR2 is SASEGT. While the first cohort had over 650 subjects, the donors belonged to the separate validation cohort of about 120 subjects. The sample consisted of PBMCs. The receptor was derived from a woman in her twenties or thirties in good health and CMV-seropositive. The V gene is TRBV6-1, the J gene TRBJ1-5; D might be TRBD1 (6 bases). DNA for the CDR3: TGTGCCAGCAGCCCTAGGACAGGCAATCAGCCCCAGCATTTT. Encoded protein: CASSPRTGNQPQHF.